The 26 T cell receptor beta chains in this list originate from one sample, sequenced in a study of T cell repertoires in cytomegalovirus infection (dated by TCRdb to the late 2010s). The treatment or condition tag for this specimen amounts to: in vitro stimulation with specific CMV peptide epitopes to enrich CMV-specific T cells. Their recognized antigens are unknown. TCRdb records Illumina HiSeq 1500 as the sequencer. The public reads were run again by TCRdb, first through fastp at Q25 and then through MiXCR, and only productive beta chains were kept. One record per CDR3 amino acid sequence lists the most common genes and DNA. The sample records approximately 470,000 distinct CDR3 sequences, about 44% of which are singletons. Around 45% of the sample rests with the top ten. Sequences were derived from cultured PBMCs, sampled from culture after CMV antigen stimulation. The receptors derive from a human donor in good health (CMV status not recorded). Some clones in this sample may be carry-over from other donors' samples.

A single count supports this clonotype. The chain links TRBV6-6 to TRBJ1-5; no definite D call. The germline V gene encodes CDR1 MNHNY and CDR2 SVGAGI (reference sequence). With 0 bases removed from V and 11 bases from J, the gap between germline ends came to 14 bases. The CDR3 contains 14 residues. For the CDR3, the DNA is TGTGCCAGCAGTTACTCCACAGCCCCCTCGGCCCAGCATTTT. Encoded protein: CASSYSTAPSAQHF.

The rearrangement uses TRBV6-2 or TRBV6-3 and TRBJ1-2; D is perhaps TRBD1 (5 bases). The CDR3 has 13 amino acids. Germline values: CDR1 MNHEY, CDR2 SVGEGT. The V and J ends lost 2 bases and 7 bases respectively, with 11 bases between them. CDR3 sequence reads: CASSYPGTFGYTF. DNA for the CDR3: TGTGCCAGCAGTTACCCTGGGACGTTTGGCTACACCTTC.

The sample holds a few counts of this clonotype. This rearrangement joins TRBV6-2 or TRBV6-3 to TRBJ1-5; the D gene is possibly TRBD1 (5 bases). This CDR3 spans 15 amino acids. Trimming left V 7 bases short and J 3 bases short, with 16 bases between. Germline V CDR1 and CDR2: MNHEY, SVGEGT. The chain's CDR3 is CASTSWAGVNQPQHF. The CDR3 region has the DNA TGTGCCAGCACTTCTTGGGCGGGGGTCAATCAGCCCCAGCATTTT.

In its sample, this clonotype was seen a few times. The chain recombines TRBV12-3 or TRBV12-4 with TRBJ1-1; possibly TRBD1 for D (5 bases). Trimming cost V 5 bases and J 6 bases, with 10 bases left between them. CDR3 length: 12 residues. CDR3 region: CASSADSPEAFF. The CDR3 DNA is TGTGCCAGCAGTGCCGACAGTCCTGAAGCTTTCTTT.

The chain couples TRBV6-2 or TRBV6-3 to TRBJ2-3, with TRBD2 matching over 11 bases. CDR3 size: 17 residues. Germline CDR1 reads MNHEY; CDR2 reads SVGEGT. J gave up 2 bases and V 2 bases, and 6 bases lay outside the gene matches. DNA for the CDR3: TGTGCCAGCAGTTACGGGACTAGCGGAGAGCTCACAGATACGCAGTATTTT. Translation: CASSYGTSGELTDTQYF.

This chain uses TRBV3-1 with TRBJ1-3; D not certain. Germline V lookup: CDR1 LGHDT, CDR2 YNNKEL (reference sequence). The CDR3 totals 12 residues. Trimming left V 3 bases short and J 4 bases short, with 4 bases between. The CDR3 region has the DNA TGTGCCAGCAGCCACGGGGGAAACACCATATATTTT. This gives the protein CASSHGGNTIYF.

This clonotype was detected only a few times. The V call is TRBV10-3, the J call TRBJ2-7; 8 nucleotides line up with TRBD1. Trimming took 0 bases from V and 2 from J; bases not matched to a gene: 9. This CDR3 spans 17 amino acids. Looked up from germline, CDR1 is ENHRY and CDR2 is SYGVKD. The CDR3 nucleotides are TGTGCCATCAGTGAGTCGTTTCTCCCGGGACAGGCCTACGAGCAGTACTTC. This encodes CAISESFLPGQAYEQYF.

The chain links TRBV27 to TRBJ1-6; no reliable D call. The CDR3 has 15 residues. V was trimmed by 2 bases and J by 4 bases, leaving 9 bases between them. CDR1 and CDR2 (germline): MNHEY, SMNVEV (reference sequence). The CDR3 coding sequence is TGTGCCAGCAGTTTACCGCCCGGATATAATTCACCCCTCCACTTT. Translating gives CASSLPPGYNSPLHF.

The gene calls are TRBV6-1 and TRBJ1-1, with 8 nucleotides matching TRBD1. Trimming cost V 6 bases and J 0 bases; bases outside gene matches: 3. The germline V gene has CDR1 MNHNS and CDR2 SASEGT. This CDR3 spans 14 amino acids. CDR3 nucleotide sequence: TGTGCCAGCAGAAGGACAGGGATGAACACTGAAGCTTTCTTT. It codes for CASRRTGMNTEAFF.

The genes are TRBV5-4 and TRBJ2-3; D is perhaps TRBD1 (7 bases). The ends were cut back, 4 bases at V and 4 bases at J, with 16 bases in the middle. CDR3 length equals 15 residues. From germline, CDR1 is SGHNT and CDR2 YYREEE (reference sequence). The CDR3 DNA is TGTGCCAGCAGCCCAGGGGGTAGCGGCGCAGATACGCAGTATTTT. Translation: CASSPGGSGADTQYF.

The chain employs TRBV29-1 and TRBJ2-5; D could derive from TRBD1 or TRBD2 (5 bases each). Germline CDR1 SQVTM, CDR2 ANQGSEA. V was shortened by 6 bases and J by 2 bases, with 28 bases between the two germline ends. This CDR3 region has 18 residues. The CDR3: CSVSSGDPRKLGQETQYF. The CDR3 coding sequence is TGCAGCGTGTCCTCTGGGGACCCCAGGAAGCTGGGGCAAGAGACCCAGTACTTC.

This chain joins TRBV7-2 and TRBJ2-7; 9 bases fit TRBD1. The germline CDR1 and CDR2 sequences are SGHTA and FQGNSA. There are 14 residues in the CDR3. J was trimmed by 2 bases and V by 5 bases; bases with no gene match: 4. CDR3 in amino acids: CASSVDRGAYEQYF. The CDR3 DNA is TGTGCCAGCAGCGTTGACAGGGGGGCCTACGAGCAGTACTTC. The whole variable domain, filled in from reference TRBV7-2 and TRBJ2-7, reads GAGVSQSPSNKVTEKGKDVELRCDPISGHTALYWYRQSLGQGLEFLIYFQGNSAPDKSGLPSDRFSAERTGGSVSTLTIQRTQQEDSAVYLCASSVDRGAYEQYFGPGTRLTVT.

V is TRBV7-6 and J is TRBJ2-5, with a possible D match to TRBD1 (5 bases). V was shortened by 2 bases and J by 7 bases, with 14 bases between the two germline ends. This CDR3 comprises 14 residues. Germline V gene lookup returns CDR1 SGHVS and CDR2 FNYEAQ. The CDR3 DNA sequence: TGTGCCAGCAGCTTAAGCAGGGATGGCGGGACCCAGTACTTC. Translated: CASSLSRDGGTQYF.

This clonotype was counted only a few times. The genes are TRBV7-2 and TRBJ2-7; D may be TRBD2 (7 bases). This CDR3 spans 15 amino acids. The germline gives CDR1 SGHTA, CDR2 FQGNSA. Trimming removed 10 bases at V and 2 bases at J, with 21 bases between. In nucleotides, the CDR3 is TGTGCCATCGTCTCCGGGGGCGGGGGTCCCTACGAGCAGTACTTC. It translates to CAIVSGGGGPYEQYF.

This sequence joins TRBV2 and TRBJ1-3; D gene unclear. The CDR3 spans 13 residues. Trimming took 7 bases from V and 0 from J, leaving 7 bases between them. CDR1 and CDR2 from the germline V gene are SNHLY and FYNNEI. The CDR3 sequence: CASTLTSGNTIYF. CDR3 bases: TGTGCCAGCACCCTAACCTCTGGAAACACCATATATTTT.

This rearrangement joins TRBV19 to TRBJ1-5; 8 bases align to TRBD1. The J segment lost 7 bases and the V segment lost 4 bases, leaving 6 bases of the junction unmatched. Germline CDR1 and CDR2: LNHDA and SQIVND (reference sequence). This CDR3 comprises 14 residues. The CDR3 sequence: CASSKGQGGQPQHF. CDR3 bases: TGTGCCAGTAGTAAAGGACAGGGTGGCCAGCCCCAGCATTTT.

This chain links TRBV19 with TRBJ2-1, with TRBD2 identical over 7 bases. CDR3 length equals 15 residues. CDR1 and CDR2 (germline): LNHDA, SQIVND (reference sequence). Trimming took 6 bases from V and 8 from J; bases not matched to a gene: 13. CDR3 protein: CASSPLAAARDEQFF. For the CDR3, the DNA is TGTGCCAGTAGCCCTCTAGCGGCAGCGAGGGATGAGCAGTTCTTC.

The V gene is TRBV7-6, the J gene TRBJ2-5; 10 positions match TRBD2. Germline loops: CDR1 SGHVS, CDR2 FNYEAQ. This CDR3 is 15 amino acids long. Losses at the gene ends were 4 bases for V and 3 bases for J; bases not matched to a gene: 5. The CDR3 DNA sequence: TGTGCCAGCAGCTCGAGCGGGGGGGCTAAAGAGACCCAGTACTTC. Residues: CASSSSGGAKETQYF.

CDR3 sequence: CASSTRQGRYNEQFF. The CDR3 DNA reads as TGTGCCAGCAGCACCCGACAGGGAAGGTACAATGAGCAGTTCTTC. The rearrangement links TRBV7-6 to TRBJ2-1; 7 nucleotides match TRBD1. Germline V gives CDR1 SGHVS, CDR2 FNYEAQ. Trimming removed 5 bases from V and 4 bases from J; junction bases left unmatched: 8. This CDR3 is 15 amino acids long.

This clonotype came up a few times. V usage is TRBV7-2 and J usage is TRBJ2-1; D ambiguous. Deletions cut 2 bases from V and 10 bases from J, with 12 bases between. Germline loops: CDR1 SGHTA, CDR2 FQGNSA. This CDR3 comprises 13 residues. The DNA of the CDR3 is TGTGCCAGCAGCTTAATCCGCACCCAGGAGCAGTTCTTC. It yields the protein CASSLIRTQEQFF.

This chain joins TRBV3-1 and TRBJ1-1, with D perhaps matching TRBD1 (5 bases). The CDR3 is 15 amino acids. Germline V gene sequence: CDR1 LGHDT, CDR2 YNNKEL (reference sequence). V gave up 7 bases and J gave up 1 base, with 16 bases separating them. CDR3: CASKLNWGGNTEAFF. In DNA form, the CDR3 reads TGTGCCAGCAAGCTAAACTGGGGGGGGAACACTGAAGCTTTCTTT.

This clonotype was recorded many times. The chain joins TRBV7-2 to TRBJ2-7; perhaps D is TRBD1 or TRBD2 (5 bases each). V gave up 3 bases and J gave up 0 bases, with 12 bases separating them. This CDR3 has 15 residues. Germline CDR1 is SGHTA and CDR2 is FQGNSA. The CDR3 nucleotides read TGTGCCAGCAGCTTGGCCGGGACGGCCTCCTACGAGCAGTACTTC. Protein: CASSLAGTASYEQYF.

In this sample, this clonotype turned up once. The rearrangement links TRBV6-2 or TRBV6-3 to TRBJ1-5, with 7 bases that match TRBD1. Germline V gene sequence: CDR1 MNHEY, CDR2 SVGEGT. This CDR3 spans 15 amino acids. After removal of 6 bases from V and 4 bases from J, the junction contained 9 bases not matched to a gene. The CDR3 reads CASRPDREVNQPQHF. The DNA of the CDR3 is TGTGCCAGCAGACCTGACAGGGAGGTGAATCAGCCCCAGCATTTT.

This sequence joins TRBV7-2 and TRBJ2-7; 11 bases align to TRBD1. CDR1 and CDR2 (germline): SGHTA, FQGNSA. This CDR3 contains 16 residues. Trimming cost V 5 bases and J 7 bases; bases outside gene matches: 13. CDR3 amino acids: CASSSTPGQGAVEQYF. Written as DNA, the CDR3 is TGTGCCAGCAGCAGCACCCCCGGACAGGGGGCGGTAGAGCAGTACTTC.

The chain recombines TRBV24-1 with TRBJ2-3, with no clear D. Trimming cost V 2 bases and J 2 bases, with 10 bases left between them. From germline, CDR1 is KGHDR and CDR2 SFDVKD. CDR3 length equals 15 residues. The CDR3 bases are TGTGCCACCAGTGATTCGGCTGCGGACACAGATACGCAGTATTTT. Its protein is CATSDSAADTDTQYF.

The chain links TRBV12-3 or TRBV12-4 to TRBJ1-2; D call uncertain. V gave up 3 bases and J gave up 7 bases, with 24 bases separating them. CDR3 length: 17 residues. Written as DNA, the CDR3 is TGTGCCAGCAGTTTCCGCGCCCCCTCTTATTTATGGGGTGGCTACACCTTC. Translated: CASSFRAPSYLWGGYTF.